The rows below give T cell receptor beta chains drawn from one sample of a study of beta chain features in type 1 diabetes. Assay: immunoSEQ multiplex PCR; the TCRdb copy retains only in-frame clones and omits some. The table records under 850,000 clones, about an eighth of them present only once. The specimen sequenced was naive CD4+ T cells from blood. The receptors stem from a man aged 18 to 29 with type 1 diabetes. The CDR3 runs from the conserved cysteine through the conserved F or W. A D gene is named only where the DNA matches it firmly. Size values are once, few and many counts, or a class for expanded clones, and some rows have none.

TRBV27	TRBJ1-1	-	few	TGTGCCAGCAACCTCCAGATGGGGCAGGGAGCTTTCTTT	CASNLQMGQGAFF
TRBV4-1	TRBJ1-1	-	few	TGCGCCAGCAGCCAACCGCGGACGGTGAACACTGAAGCTTTCTTT	CASSQPRTVNTEAFF
TRBV7-9	TRBJ2-1	-	few	TGTGCCAGCAGCTTAAGGTGGCTCTACTCCTACAATGAGCAGTTCTTC	CASSLRWLYSYNEQFF
TRBV5-1	TRBJ1-5	TRBD1	few	TGCGCCAGCAGCTCGGACAGGAAAAATAGCAATCAGCCCCAGCATTTT	CASSSDRKNSNQPQHF
TRBV5-1	TRBJ1-5	-	-	TGCGCCAGCAGCCTGGACCGAGGGGGTCAGCCCCAGCATTTT	CASSLDRGGQPQHF
TRBV14	TRBJ2-5	TRBD1	-	TGTGCCAGCAGCCAAGACAGGGGGCAAGAGACCCAGTACTTC	CASSQDRGQETQYF
TRBV2	TRBJ2-7	-	-	TGTGCCAGCAGGAAACAGGACCCCTACGAGCAGTACTTC	CASRKQDPYEQYF
TRBV7-2	TRBJ1-2	-	few	TGTGCCAGCAGCGCACAGCAAGGAGGCTATGGCTACACCTTC	CASSAQQGGYGYTF
TRBV11-1	TRBJ1-1	-	-	TGTGCCAGCAGCCGGGAGGGTGCTGAAGCTTTCTTT	CASSREGAEAFF
TRBV7-9	TRBJ2-1	TRBD2	-	TGTGCCAGCAGCTTAATAGCGGGGGATGAGCAGTTCTTC	CASSLIAGDEQFF
TRBV18	TRBJ2-7	TRBD1	-	TGTGCCAGCTCACCTTTGGACAGGGCCGTTTACGAGCAGTACTTC	CASSPLDRAVYEQYF
TRBV6-6	TRBJ1-1	-	-	TGTGCCAGCGGGCGGGAAACCACTGAAGCTTTCTTT	CASGRETTEAFF
TRBV2	TRBJ1-2	-	-	TGTGCCACCAGGGTGGCGGACACTAACTATGGCTACACCTTC	CATRVADTNYGYTF
TRBV7-9	TRBJ1-6	-	few	TGTGCCAGCAGCTTAGCGGTTAAGGCTAATTCACCCCTCCACTTT	CASSLAVKANSPLHF
TRBV19	TRBJ1-1	-	few	TGTGCCAGTAGTACCCTACCGAACACTGAAGCTTTCTTT	CASSTLPNTEAFF
TRBV2	TRBJ1-3	-	few	TGTGCCAGCAGTGAAAGGGTAGACTCTGGAAACACCATATATTTT	CASSERVDSGNTIYF
TRBV19	TRBJ1-4	-	-	TGTGCCAGTAGCTACATGGCCGACGTAGAAAAACTGTTTTTT	CASSYMADVEKLFF
TRBV6-5	TRBJ2-5	TRBD1	-	TGTGCCAGCACACGGGGGACAGGGGATGGGACCCAGTACTTC	CASTRGTGDGTQYF
TRBV19	TRBJ2-4	-	few	TGTGCCAGTAGTGGAAATATGGGGGTCGGCTACTTC	CASSGNMGVGYF
TRBV9	TRBJ1-1	-	-	TGTGCCAGCAGCGCTACAGCGAACACTGAAGCTTTCTTT	CASSATANTEAFF
TRBV5-1	TRBJ2-3	TRBD2	few	TGCGCCAGCAGCTCAGCCACTAGCGGGGGCCCAGATACGCAGTATTTT	CASSSATSGGPDTQYF
TRBV10-3	TRBJ2-3	-	-	TGTGCCATCAGTGAGTCGAGCCTCCCAGGCACAGATACGCAGTATTTT	CAISESSLPGTDTQYF
TRBV30	TRBJ1-5	-	few	TGTGCCTGGGCATATACCCGGGATCAGCCCCAGCATTTT	CAWAYTRDQPQHF
TRBV25-1	TRBJ1-6	-	-	TGTGCCAGCAGTGGTAGACAGGCCGGCACCCTCCACTTT	CASSGRQAGTLHF
TRBV30	TRBJ1-2	-	few	-	CAWTHVGFGAF
TRBV4-1	TRBJ2-1	TRBD2	-	TGCGCCAGCAGCCAAGGGACTAGCGGGGGCCCAGATGAGCAGTTCTTC	CASSQGTSGGPDEQFF
TRBV20-1	TRBJ1-1	-	-	TGCAGCGCGAACAGCGACACTGAAGCTTTCTTT	CSANSDTEAFF
TRBV28	TRBJ2-7	-	-	TGTGCCTCGAGGGGGACCTACGAGCAGTACTTC	CASRGTYEQYF
TRBV7-7	TRBJ2-5	TRBD2	few	TGTGCCAGCAGCTTGGGACTAGCGAAGCAAGAGACCCAGTACTTC	CASSLGLAKQETQYF
TRBV21-1	TRBJ2-5	-	-	TGTGCCAGCAGCAGGGGGCACGGAGAGACCCAGTACTTC	CASSRGHGETQYF
TRBV29-1	TRBJ1-2	-	-	TGCAGCGTTGGCGACAGAACCCCTAACTATGGCTACACCTTC	CSVGDRTPNYGYTF